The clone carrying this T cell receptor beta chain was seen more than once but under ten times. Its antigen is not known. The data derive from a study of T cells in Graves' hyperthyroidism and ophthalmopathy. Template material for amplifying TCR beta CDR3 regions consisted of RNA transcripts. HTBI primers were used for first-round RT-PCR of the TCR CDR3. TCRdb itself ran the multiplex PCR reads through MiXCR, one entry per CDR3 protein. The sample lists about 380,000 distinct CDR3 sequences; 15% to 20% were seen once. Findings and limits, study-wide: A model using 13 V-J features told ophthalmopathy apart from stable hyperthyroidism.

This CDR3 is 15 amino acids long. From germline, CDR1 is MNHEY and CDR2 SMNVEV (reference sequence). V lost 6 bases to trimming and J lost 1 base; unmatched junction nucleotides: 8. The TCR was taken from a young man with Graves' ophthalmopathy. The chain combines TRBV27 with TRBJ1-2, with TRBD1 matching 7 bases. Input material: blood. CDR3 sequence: CASSAQGGHNYGYTF. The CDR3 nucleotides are TGTGCCAGCAGCGCCCAGGGGGGGCATAACTATGGCTACACCTTC.